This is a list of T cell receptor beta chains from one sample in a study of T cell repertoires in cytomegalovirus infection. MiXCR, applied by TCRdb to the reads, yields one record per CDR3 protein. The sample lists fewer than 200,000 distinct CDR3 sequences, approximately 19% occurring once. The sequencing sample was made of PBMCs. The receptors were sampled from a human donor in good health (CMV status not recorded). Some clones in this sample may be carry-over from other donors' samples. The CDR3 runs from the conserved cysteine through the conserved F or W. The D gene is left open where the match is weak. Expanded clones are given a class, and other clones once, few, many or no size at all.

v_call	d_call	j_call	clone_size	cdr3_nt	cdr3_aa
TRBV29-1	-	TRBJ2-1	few	TGCAGCGTTGAAGCCCTCCCTGGGAATGAGCAGTTCTTC	CSVEALPGNEQFF
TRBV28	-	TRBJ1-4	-	TGTGCCAGCGGTGGGGACTCCCTGTCGAATGAAAAACTGTTTTTT	CASGGDSLSNEKLFF
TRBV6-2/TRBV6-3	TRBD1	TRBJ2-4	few	TGTGCCAGCAGTTACGGACAGGGGATTGGGAACATTCAGTACTTC	CASSYGQGIGNIQYF
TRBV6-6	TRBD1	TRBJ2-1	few	TGTGCCAGCAGGGGACGACAGGGGGCTGAGCAGTTCTTC	CASRGRQGAEQFF
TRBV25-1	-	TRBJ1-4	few	TGTGCCAGCAGTGAATGGTACGCAACTAATGAAAAACTGTTTTTT	CASSEWYATNEKLFF
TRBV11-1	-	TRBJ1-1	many	TGTGCCAGCAGCTTACTGAGGGCCGGTGAAGCTTTCTTT	CASSLLRAGEAFF
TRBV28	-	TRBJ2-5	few	TGTGCCAGCAGTCCGGTCACAGCCCAAGAGACCCAGTACTTC	CASSPVTAQETQYF
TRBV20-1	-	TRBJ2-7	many	TGCAGTGTTCCGACTGCAGCCTACGAGCAGTACTTC	CSVPTAAYEQYF
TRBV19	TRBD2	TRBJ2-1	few	TGTGCCAGTAGCCCGGGACTAGCGGGAGAGTGGATGAGGAATGAGCAGTTCTTC	CASSPGLAGEWMRNEQFF
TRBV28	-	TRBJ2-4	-	TGTGCCAGCAGTGATGAGCGAGTCAATAGAGCCAAAAACATTCAGTACTTC	CASSDERVNRAKNIQYF
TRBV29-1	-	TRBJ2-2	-	TGCAGCGTTGGTGGACCGATCACCGGGGAGCTGTTTTTT	CSVGGPITGELFF
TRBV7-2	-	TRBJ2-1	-	TGTGCCAGCAGCTTAGGCTTCCATGAGCAGTTCTTC	CASSLGFHEQFF
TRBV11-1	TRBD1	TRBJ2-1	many	TGTGCCAGCAGCTTGGGGCCGGGACAGGGGTCGAACAATGAGCAGTTCTTC	CASSLGPGQGSNNEQFF
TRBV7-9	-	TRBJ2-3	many	TGTGCCAGCAGCTCCCCATACCCTCCAGATACGCAGTATTTT	CASSSPYPPDTQYF
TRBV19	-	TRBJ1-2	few	TGTGCCAGTAGTATCGGGGTCATCGACTATGGCTACACCTTC	CASSIGVIDYGYTF
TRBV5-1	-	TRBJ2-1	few	TGCGCCAGCAGCTTGGTTCCTAGCGCCAACAATGAGCAGTTCTTC	CASSLVPSANNEQFF
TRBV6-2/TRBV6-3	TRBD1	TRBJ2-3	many	TGTGCCAGCAGTTGGTTTGGACAGGCAACAGATACGCAGTATTTT	CASSWFGQATDTQYF
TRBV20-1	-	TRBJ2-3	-	TGCAGTGCTCCACGGAGGGGGGATACGCAGTATTTT	CSAPRRGDTQYF
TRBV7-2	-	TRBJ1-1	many	TGTGCCAGCAGCTTAGGACCCATTGCTTTCTTT	CASSLGPIAFF
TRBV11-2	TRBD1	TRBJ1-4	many	TGTGCCAGCAGCTTCGCCAGGGGGCGCGGGGGGGGTCAGAGCGAAAAACTGTTTTTT	CASSFARGRGGGQSEKLFF
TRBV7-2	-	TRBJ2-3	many	TGTGCCAGCACCTTGGGGGGGGGCAGCACAGATACGCAGTATTTT	CASTLGGGSTDTQYF
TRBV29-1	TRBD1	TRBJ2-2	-	TGCAGCGGATCGGACAGGACCGGGGAGCTGTTTTTT	CSGSDRTGELFF
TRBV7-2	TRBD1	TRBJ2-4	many	TGTGCCAGCAGCTTAGGGGGACAGCTTAACATTCAGTACTTC	CASSLGGQLNIQYF
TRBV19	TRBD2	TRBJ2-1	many	TGTGCCATAGGGACTAGCGGGAGTTCGTACAATGAGCAGTTCTTC	CAIGTSGSSYNEQFF
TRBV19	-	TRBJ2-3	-	TGTGCCAGTAGTAATCTCGCGGCCCTGCCAGATACGCAGTATTTT	CASSNLAALPDTQYF
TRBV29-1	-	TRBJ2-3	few	TGCAGCGTCATGAACCGGAGGGGCTACGCAGATACGCAGTATTTT	CSVMNRRGYADTQYF
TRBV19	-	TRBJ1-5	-	TGTGCCAGTACCTTCACCGGCAGAAGCAATCAGCCCCAGCATTTT	CASTFTGRSNQPQHF
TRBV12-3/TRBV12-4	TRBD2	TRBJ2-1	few	TGTGCCAGCAGTCCAAAGGTTTCGGGAGGGTCCTACAATGAGCAGTTCTTC	CASSPKVSGGSYNEQFF
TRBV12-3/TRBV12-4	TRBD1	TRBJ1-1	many	TGTGCCAGCAGGGGGACAGCGAACACTGAAGCTTTCTTT	CASRGTANTEAFF
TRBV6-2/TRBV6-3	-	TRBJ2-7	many	TGTGCCAGCGGACAGACGACCGTAGGCGAGCAGTACTTC	CASGQTTVGEQYF
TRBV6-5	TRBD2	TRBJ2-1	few	TGTGCCAGCAGTTACCTCGGCCTAGCGGATGAGCAGTTCTTC	CASSYLGLADEQFF
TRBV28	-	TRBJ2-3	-	TGTGCCAGCAGTTTATCCCAAGTCAGGGTGACAGATACGCAGTATTTT	CASSLSQVRVTDTQYF
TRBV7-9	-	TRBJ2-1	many	TGTGCCAGCAGCTCCCCGGGACTCAAGGCGAGTGAGCAGTTCTTC	CASSSPGLKASEQFF
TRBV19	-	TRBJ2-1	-	TGTGCCAGTAGTCCCCCCGCCTCGGATTACAATGAGCAGTTCTTC	CASSPPASDYNEQFF
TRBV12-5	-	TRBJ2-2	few	TGTGCTAGTGGGGACAGTTTCGACACCGGGGAGCTGTTTTTT	CASGDSFDTGELFF